Presented here are 22 T cell receptor beta chains from one specimen sequenced in a study of T cell responses to AZD1222 COVID-19 vaccine. Some clones are missing from TCRdb's copy, which holds only in-frame ones; the method was immunoSEQ multiplex PCR. The sample lists around 100,000 clones, 70% to 90% occurring once. Source: peripheral blood, taken 28 days after the second AZD1222 dose. These receptor sequences come from an adult who received the AZD1222 COVID-19 vaccine.

The rearrangement joins TRBV7-2 to TRBJ1-4; TRBD1 agrees at 10 bases. The germline gives CDR1 SGHTA, CDR2 FQGNSA. J gave up 5 bases and V 4 bases, and 1 base lay outside the gene matches. This CDR3 is built from 14 residues. The CDR3 coding sequence is TGTGCCAGCAGCTGGGACAGGGGCAATGAAAAACTGTTTTTT. This sequence encodes CASSWDRGNEKLFF.

The table lists this clone with a few counts. The J gene is TRBJ1-4, the V gene TRBV28, with 10 positions matching TRBD1. The CDR3 runs 16 residues. The V and J ends lost 7 bases and 5 bases, in that order; junction bases with no gene match: 10. In germline, CDR1 is MDHEN, CDR2 SYDVKM. Here the CDR3 reads CASTGGTGDQNEKLFF. CDR3 DNA sequence: TGTGCCAGCACCGGAGGGACAGGGGACCAAAATGAAAAACTGTTTTTT.

The J gene is TRBJ2-7, the V gene TRBV27; D unresolved. V was cut by 0 bases and J by 0 bases, with 9 bases left in between. This CDR3 region has 15 residues. The germline V gene encodes CDR1 MNHEY and CDR2 SMNVEV (reference sequence). The CDR3 DNA sequence: TGTGCCAGCAGTTTATCCTGGGCAGGCTCCTACGAGCAGTACTTC. This sequence encodes CASSLSWAGSYEQYF.

The rearrangement joins TRBV5-4 to TRBJ2-3, with 13 bases that match TRBD2. V lost 4 bases and J lost 6; bases outside the gene matches: 8. The CDR3 consists of 16 residues. Germline CDR1 is SGHNT and CDR2 is YYREEE (reference sequence). The CDR3 protein is CASSVTSGRLGDTQYF. For the CDR3, the DNA is TGTGCCAGCAGCGTGACTAGCGGGAGGCTGGGGGATACGCAGTATTTT.

The chain couples TRBV20-1 to TRBJ2-3, with 9 positions matching TRBD2. Per the germline V gene, CDR1 is DFQATT and CDR2 is SNEGSKA (reference sequence). The CDR3 covers 15 residues. V shed 3 bases and J 2 bases; nucleotides not matched to a gene: 6. CDR3 coding DNA: TGCAGTGCTAGTTTAGCGGGAGTCATCACAGATACGCAGTATTTT. Protein sequence: CSASLAGVITDTQYF.

V is TRBV19 and J is TRBJ1-6, with 7 bases aligning to TRBD1. V was pared by 6 bases and J by 6 bases, with 11 bases of the junction left unmatched. The CDR3 has 16 residues. CDR1 and CDR2 from the germline V gene are LNHDA and SQIVND (reference sequence). The CDR3 nucleotides are TGTGCCAGTAGCACGATGGGACAGAGCCCTAATTCACCCCTCCACTTT. This codes for CASSTMGQSPNSPLHF.

This clone has more than one count but fewer than ten. The CDR3 DNA reads TGTGCCAGCAGTGTCCCTGGACAGGGGGGTACTGAAGCTTTCTTT. Encoded protein: CASSVPGQGGTEAFF. This chain links TRBV2 with TRBJ1-1; TRBD1 aligns across 10 bases. Trimming cost V 4 bases and J 5 bases; bases outside gene matches: 7. This CDR3 has 15 amino acids. Looked up from germline, CDR1 is SNHLY and CDR2 is FYNNEI. Using reference TRBV2 and TRBJ1-1 for the parts outside the CDR3, the full variable domain is EPEVTQTPSHQVTQMGQEVILRCVPISNHLYFYWYRQILGQKVEFLVSFYNNEISEKSEIFDDQFSVERPDGSNFTLKIRSTKLEDSAMYFCASSVPGQGGTEAFFGQGTRLTVV.

V gene TRBV21-1 combines with J gene TRBJ2-5; the tabulated D call, TRBD2, remains unverified against the DNA. TRBV21-1 is designated a pseudogene. The CDR3 covers 15 residues. CDR3 protein: CASSKGWTVQETQYF. CDR3 in DNA: TGTGCCAGCAGCAAAGGATGGACTGTCCAAGAGACCCAGTACTTC.

This rearrangement joins TRBV24-1 to TRBJ2-1, with a tentative D call TRBD2 (6 bases). In germline, CDR1 is KGHDR, CDR2 SFDVKD. The CDR3 is 16 residues long. V shed 9 bases and J shed 1 base, with 18 bases lying between them. The CDR3 DNA is TGTGCCACCGCTAGGGGTCAGCGGGCATCCTACAATGAGCAGTTCTTC. Its translation: CATARGQRASYNEQFF.

This rearrangement joins TRBV27 to TRBJ2-6; 11 nucleotides match TRBD1. The germline V gene encodes CDR1 MNHEY and CDR2 SMNVEV (reference sequence). J gave up 3 bases and V 6 bases, and 7 bases lay outside the gene matches. This CDR3 has 17 residues. The CDR3 DNA reads TGTGCCAGCAGCCGGGACAGGGGGTTGGATGGGGCCAACGTCCTGACTTTC. The encoded protein is CASSRDRGLDGANVLTF.

The genes are TRBV10-3 and TRBJ1-2; TRBD1 agrees at 9 bases. Germline trimming cut 2 bases from V and 4 bases from J; bases unmatched to any gene: 5. Germline V gene data show CDR1 as ENHRY and CDR2 as SYGVKD. CDR3 length: 15 amino acids. The CDR3 nucleotides are TGTGCCATCAGTGAGACTCCGGACAGGGGCTATGGCTACACCTTC. This sequence encodes CAISETPDRGYGYTF.

V gene TRBV27 combines with J gene TRBJ2-1; TRBD2 aligns across 9 bases. The CDR3 spans 17 residues. With 5 bases clipped from V and 1 base from J, the junction kept 9 bases outside the gene matches. In germline, CDR1 is MNHEY, CDR2 SMNVEV (reference sequence). CDR3 residues: CASSPSSGSDSYNEQFF. In nucleotides, the CDR3 is TGTGCCAGCAGTCCAAGTAGCGGGAGTGATTCCTACAATGAGCAGTTCTTC.

This clone was seen a single time. The J gene is TRBJ2-3, the V gene TRBV5-5, with D uncertain. Between the trimmed V and J ends, which lost 1 base and 4 bases, there was a span of 7 bases. From germline, CDR1 is SGHKS and CDR2 YYEKEE (reference sequence). The CDR3 has 13 residues. CDR3 in DNA: TGTGCCAGCAGCTTGTATGGGCCAGATACGCAGTATTTT. Translation: CASSLYGPDTQYF.

The rearrangement uses TRBV5-1 and TRBJ2-1; no clear D. Trimming took off 4 bases at V and 4 bases at J, with 9 bases between the two ends. The CDR3 covers 13 residues. Germline V CDR1 and CDR2: SGHRS, YFSETQ. This CDR3 reads CASSADVYNEQFF. Written as DNA, the CDR3 is TGCGCCAGCAGCGCGGACGTATACAATGAGCAGTTCTTC.

J is TRBJ1-1 and V is TRBV5-1; no clear D gene. The CDR3 is 16 amino acids. The ends were cut back, 0 bases at V and 0 bases at J, with 12 bases in the middle. Germline CDR1 reads SGHRS; CDR2 reads YFSETQ. The CDR3, as DNA: TGCGCCAGCAGCTTGGCCGGCACAGCCCTGAACACTGAAGCTTTCTTT. It encodes CASSLAGTALNTEAFF.

The rearrangement joins TRBV6-2 or TRBV6-3 to TRBJ2-7; 7 nucleotides line up with TRBD2. V lost 5 bases and J lost 7; bases outside the gene matches: 14. Germline V CDR1 and CDR2: MNHEY, SVGEGT. This CDR3 comprises 15 residues. This CDR3 is CASSTRASGVREQYF. CDR3 nucleotides: TGTGCCAGCAGTACCCGTGCTAGCGGTGTTCGGGAGCAGTACTTC.

This sequence joins TRBV27 and TRBJ1-1; TRBD1 aligns across 8 bases. Germline V lookup: CDR1 MNHEY, CDR2 SMNVEV (reference sequence). CDR3 length equals 16 residues. V was clipped by 4 bases and J by 4 bases; unmatched bases: 11. CDR3 coding DNA: TGTGCCAGCAGTTCCAGAGGACAGGGTGTTGGCACTGAAGCTTTCTTT. Translating gives CASSSRGQGVGTEAFF.

This chain uses TRBV19 with TRBJ1-6; D may be TRBD1 (5 bases). Germline loops: CDR1 LNHDA, CDR2 SQIVND (reference sequence). The CDR3 totals 14 residues. Trimming pared 5 bases from V and 6 bases from J, leaving 11 bases between. CDR3 sequence: CASSAGTSNSPLHF. CDR3 DNA: TGTGCCAGTAGTGCAGGGACGTCTAATTCACCCCTCCACTTT.

The V gene is TRBV28, the J gene TRBJ1-2; TRBD1 matches at 7 bases. V lost 6 bases to trimming and J lost 4 bases; unmatched junction nucleotides: 11. Germline loops: CDR1 MDHEN, CDR2 SYDVKM. The CDR3 sequence is 15 residues long. CDR3 nucleotide sequence: TGTGCCAGCAGGCCTCAGGGGGTTCAAGTCTATGGCTACACCTTC. As protein: CASRPQGVQVYGYTF.

The V gene is TRBV28, the J gene TRBJ1-4; 8 nucleotides line up with TRBD1. V dropped 5 bases and J dropped 4; count of bases not matched to a gene: 6. CDR1 and CDR2 (germline): MDHEN, SYDVKM. CDR3 length: 15 residues. The CDR3 is CASSKGTGYNEKLFF. In DNA form, the CDR3 reads TGTGCCAGCAGTAAAGGGACAGGATATAATGAAAAACTGTTTTTT.

The chain employs TRBV5-1 and TRBJ1-1, with D tentatively TRBD1 (5 bases). The CDR3 loop spans 15 amino acids. V was trimmed by 3 bases and J by 5 bases, leaving 17 bases between them. The germline V gene has CDR1 SGHRS and CDR2 YFSETQ. CDR3 coding DNA: TGCGCCAGCAGCTCCCCGGTGGGGCTAGGGACTGAAGCTTTCTTT. This translates into CASSSPVGLGTEAFF.

This chain links TRBV7-2 with TRBJ2-7; D may be TRBD1 or TRBD2 (5 bases each). Germline V CDR1 and CDR2: SGHTA, FQGNSA. The CDR3 is 15 amino acids. V was pared by 1 base and J by 1 base, with 11 bases between. CDR3 in amino acids: CASSLVGTDSYEQYF. As DNA, the CDR3 is TGTGCCAGCAGCTTAGTGGGGACGGATTCCTACGAGCAGTACTTC.